This TCR beta chain was observed in a study of human T cells and chemical hapten exposure. This clonotype is medium-sized. Germline values: CDR1 SGHAT, CDR2 FQNNGV. V was pared by 2 bases and J by 1 base, with 20 bases between. CDR3 length: 18 amino acids. As for time point: patch test 3, about 24 weeks after DPC sensitization. Documented treatment: therapeutic diphenylcyclopropenone sensitization with weekly scalp DPC. Total RNA came from unfractionated whole blood. Donors were 18 to 70-year-old alopecia patients suitable for DPC. TCRdb recomputed calls from the RACE reads with MiXCR, one row per CDR3 protein. The sample has fewer than 50,000 distinct CDR3 sequences, around 9.5% seen once.

The TCR was taken from a man aged 50 or older with alopecia areata. Some clones in this sample may be carry-over from other donors' samples. Sequenced here: whole blood, sampled in connection with sensitization to the hapten diphenylcyclopropenone (DPC). The chain links TRBV11-2 to TRBJ2-5; D is uncertain. The CDR3 bases are TGTGCCAGCAGCTTAAGTAATTTCGGTAGCCGTATCCAAGAGACCCAGTACTTC. This sequence encodes CASSLSNFGSRIQETQYF.